These 11 T cell receptor beta chains came from one sample sequenced in a study of blood T cell repertoires in COVID-19. Assay: immunoSEQ multiplex PCR; the TCRdb copy retains only in-frame clones and omits some. Among fewer than 250,000 clones listed, roughly 85% were seen once. The sequenced sample consisted of PBMCs or T cells enriched from blood (not recorded which). Source of these receptors: a woman in her fifties or sixties with acute COVID-19.

The chain is built from TRBV7-8 and TRBJ1-1, with a weak D call TRBD1 (6 bases). Looked up from germline, CDR1 is SGHVS and CDR2 is FQNEAQ. This CDR3 is 14 amino acids long. V lost 3 bases to trimming and J lost 2 bases, with 10 bases between them. The CDR3 region is CASSLAGDNTEAFF. The CDR3 coding sequence is TGTGCCAGCAGCTTGGCAGGGGACAACACTGAAGCTTTCTTT.

The V gene is TRBV2, the J gene TRBJ2-1, with D possibly being TRBD1 (5 bases). Germline V gives CDR1 SNHLY, CDR2 FYNNEI. V dropped 4 bases and J dropped 6 bases, with 10 bases sitting between them. There are 13 residues in the CDR3. Here the CDR3 reads CASSVLGVNEQFF. For the CDR3, the DNA is TGTGCCAGCAGTGTCTTAGGGGTCAATGAGCAGTTCTTC.

This clone appeared once. CDR3 region: CASSSTAYYGYTF. CDR3 DNA: TGTGCCAGCAGTTCGACAGCCTACTATGGCTACACCTTC. The chain combines TRBV28 with TRBJ1-2; D is possibly TRBD1 (5 bases). Trimming took off 4 bases at V and 3 bases at J, with 9 bases between the two ends. There are 13 residues in the CDR3. Germline values: CDR1 MDHEN, CDR2 SYDVKM.

This clone has a handful of counts. V is TRBV18 and J is TRBJ1-1; D is possibly TRBD1 (6 bases). Germline assignment: CDR1 KGHSH and CDR2 LQKENI. The CDR3 is made up of 16 amino acids. The V gene lost 0 bases and the J gene lost 0 bases, with 11 bases spanning the gap. The CDR3 loop reads CASSPPGGLMNTEAFF. The CDR3 region has the DNA TGTGCCAGCTCACCACCGGGGGGGCTGATGAACACTGAAGCTTTCTTT.

CDR3 sequence reads: CAIRPGTGGGNYGYTF. CDR3 in DNA: TGTGCCATCAGGCCCGGGACAGGGGGAGGTAACTATGGCTACACCTTC. V usage is TRBV10-3 and J usage is TRBJ1-2, with TRBD1 matching over 11 bases. This CDR3 has 16 residues. Looked up from germline, CDR1 is ENHRY and CDR2 is SYGVKD. The J segment lost 1 base and the V segment lost 6 bases, leaving 7 bases of the junction unmatched.

V usage is TRBV15 and J usage is TRBJ1-5, with TRBD1 identical over 12 bases. The CDR3 extends over 16 amino acids. Germline-derived CDR1 and CDR2 are LNHNV and YYDKDF (reference sequence). V lost 1 base and J lost 7; bases outside the gene matches: 5. In DNA, the CDR3 is TGTGCCACCAGCAGAGTAGCCGGGACAGGGGGCCAGCCCCAGCATTTT. Translated: CATSRVAGTGGQPQHF. Full variable domain (missing parts from reference TRBV15 and TRBJ1-5): DAMVIQNPRYQVTQFGKPVTLSCSQTLNHNVMYWYQQKSSQAPKLLFHYYDKDFNNEADTPDNFQSRRPNTSFCFLDIRSPGLGDTAMYLCATSRVAGTGGQPQHFGDGTRLSIL.

J is TRBJ2-5 and V is TRBV7-8, with D perhaps matching TRBD2 (6 bases). The CDR3 is 15 amino acids. V dropped 0 bases and J dropped 5 bases, with 13 bases sitting between them. The germline CDR1 and CDR2 sequences are SGHVS and FQNEAQ. This CDR3 is CASSLASGGRETQYF. The CDR3 DNA follows: TGTGCCAGCAGCTTAGCTAGCGGAGGGAGGGAGACCCAGTACTTC.

The genes are TRBV9 and TRBJ1-3; D possibly corresponds to TRBD1 (6 bases). The CDR3 runs 15 residues. V was clipped by 3 bases and J by 2 bases, with 12 bases between them. Per the germline V gene, CDR1 is SGDLS and CDR2 is YYNGEE. The CDR3 nucleotides are TGTGCCAGCAGCGCAACAGGGTTGCCTGGAAACACCATATATTTT. This sequence encodes CASSATGLPGNTIYF.

The J gene is TRBJ1-2, the V gene TRBV12-3 or TRBV12-4; maybe TRBD1 (6 bases). The V end lost 7 bases, the J end lost 4 bases, and 13 bases lay between the germline ends. This CDR3 is built from 13 residues. DNA for the CDR3: TGTGCCAGCACCGAAGGGGGGGGCTATGGCTACACCTTC. Translating it yields CASTEGGGYGYTF.

This clone was found once. V is TRBV18 and J is TRBJ2-2, with a possible D match to TRBD2 (5 bases). Germline assignment: CDR1 KGHSH and CDR2 LQKENI. This CDR3 spans 13 amino acids. The V gene lost 4 bases and the J gene lost 8 bases, with 11 bases spanning the gap. This chain's CDR3 is CASSLDLEGELFF. CDR3 nucleotide sequence: TGTGCCAGCTCACTGGACTTGGAGGGGGAGCTGTTTTTT.

Worth noting for this clone: Other DNA sequences of this sample code for an identical CDR3. J is TRBJ1-5 and V is TRBV7-9, with TRBD1 matching 7 bases. V lost 5 bases, J lost 1 base, and 2 bases stayed unmatched. There are 14 residues in the CDR3. Germline CDR1 and CDR2: SEHNR and FQNEAQ (reference sequence). CDR3 DNA: TGTGCCAGCAGCCTGGGACAGAGCAATCAGCCCCAGCATTTT. Its translation is CASSLGQSNQPQHF.